One and the same sample provided the 25 T cell receptor beta chains below, sequenced in a study of blood T cells in healthy people across ages. The authors ran a second PCR of about 7 to 12 cycles using a sample-barcoded 5' primer and a J-beta primer mix. TCRdb processed the 5' RACE reads anew with MiXCR; each CDR3 protein has one entry. The sample records about 830,000 distinct CDR3 sequences, 55% to 65% being singletons. Sequenced material: blood. The receptors stem from a man aged 25 to 40 in good health.

This rearrangement joins TRBV9 to TRBJ2-4; a weak D match, TRBD2 (6 bases). The V gene lost 0 bases and the J gene lost 6 bases, with 16 bases spanning the gap. In germline, CDR1 is SGDLS, CDR2 YYNGEE. The CDR3 length is 16 residues. The DNA of the CDR3 is TGTGCCAGCAGCGTAGCCGGAGGCGGGGTCGGAAACATTCAGTACTTC. Translation: CASSVAGGGVGNIQYF.

This clonotype was seen just once. The chain is built from TRBV20-1 and TRBJ2-7; the D is unclear. The CDR3 sequence is 12 residues long. V gave up 5 bases and J gave up 0 bases, with 8 bases separating them. Looked up from germline, CDR1 is DFQATT and CDR2 is SNEGSKA (reference sequence). This CDR3 reads CSAQSSSYEQYF. The CDR3 DNA reads as TGCAGTGCTCAGTCGAGCTCCTACGAGCAGTACTTC.

This clonotype was observed a few times. This chain's CDR3 is CASSFRNSYEQYF. CDR3 bases: TGTGCCAGCAGTTTTCGAAACAGTTACGAGCAGTACTTC. The V call is TRBV6-5, the J call TRBJ2-7, with D unclear. Trimming pared 4 bases from V and 4 bases from J, leaving 11 bases between. The length of the CDR3 is 13 residues. Germline V lookup: CDR1 MNHEY, CDR2 SVGAGI.

The chain recombines TRBV7-2 with TRBJ1-2, with D possibly being TRBD1 (5 bases). This CDR3 contains 15 residues. Germline values: CDR1 SGHTA, CDR2 FQGNSA. V dropped 5 bases and J dropped 5 bases, with 18 bases sitting between them. The CDR3 region has the DNA TGTGCCAGCAGCACCTCGGCGGGGGAAGGGTATGGCTACACCTTC. Translated: CASSTSAGEGYGYTF.

This chain joins TRBV7-2 and TRBJ1-2, with no clear D. The CDR3 contains 11 residues. The germline V and J ends were trimmed by 8 bases and 5 bases, with 9 bases remaining between them. Looked up from germline, CDR1 is SGHTA and CDR2 is FQGNSA. The CDR3 region is CASGQLYGYTF. For the CDR3, the DNA is TGTGCCAGCGGGCAGTTGTATGGCTACACCTTC. Supplemented by reference TRBV7-2 and TRBJ1-2, the full variable domain reads GAGVSQSPSNKVTEKGKDVELRCDPISGHTALYWYRQSLGQGLEFLIYFQGNSAPDKSGLPSDRFSAERTGGSVSTLTIQRTQQEDSAVYLCASGQLYGYTFGSGTRLTVV.

The genes are TRBV2 and TRBJ1-2; maybe TRBD1 (5 bases). The CDR3 totals 14 residues. The germline V and J ends were trimmed by 10 bases and 4 bases, with 19 bases remaining between them. Per germline, CDR1 SNHLY and CDR2 FYNNEI. This chain's CDR3 is CANPGTFLAYGYTF. Here the CDR3 DNA reads TGTGCCAACCCAGGGACTTTTCTGGCCTATGGCTACACCTTC.

This clonotype appeared a few times. This sequence joins TRBV29-1 and TRBJ1-2; D remains unclear. Trimming shortened V by 3 bases and J by 8 bases, and 16 bases separated the two germline ends. Germline CDR1 is SQVTM and CDR2 is ANQGSEA. The CDR3 length is 13 residues. The CDR3 DNA sequence: TGCAGCGTTGACTCCCCAGGCGGCGAGGGCTACACCTTC. Residues: CSVDSPGGEGYTF.

V gene TRBV6-5 combines with J gene TRBJ1-1; D is unresolved. V lost 5 bases to trimming and J lost 0 bases, with 10 bases between them. The germline gives CDR1 MNHEY, CDR2 SVGAGI. This CDR3 spans 14 amino acids. CDR3 sequence: CASSPGRLNTEAFF. The CDR3 bases are TGTGCCAGCAGTCCCGGACGGCTGAACACTGAAGCTTTCTTT.

The V and J genes are TRBV5-6 and TRBJ2-7; the D gene is possibly TRBD2 (5 bases). V was shortened by 4 bases and J by 1 base, with 12 bases between the two germline ends. In germline, CDR1 is SGHDT, CDR2 YYEEEE. The CDR3 consists of 14 residues. CDR3 sequence: CASSIMDFSYEQYF. The CDR3 region has the DNA TGTGCCAGCAGCATAATGGACTTTTCCTACGAGCAGTACTTC.

The rearrangement uses TRBV6-2 or TRBV6-3 and TRBJ2-1; D is ambiguous. The CDR3 runs to 11 residues. V lost 7 bases, J lost 5 bases, and 6 bases lay in between. Looked up from germline, CDR1 is MNHEY and CDR2 is SVGEGT. The CDR3 DNA is TGTGCCAGCACCTTCGACAATGAGCAGTTCTTC. Its protein is CASTFDNEQFF.

The chain uses TRBV6-5 and TRBJ1-2; no clear D. CDR1 is MNHEY, CDR2 SVGAGI, per germline. The CDR3 consists of 15 residues. Trimming took off 4 bases at V and 4 bases at J, with 16 bases between the two ends. In nucleotides, the CDR3 is TGTGCCAGCAGTTCCCTACAACTAGACCTCTATGGCTACACCTTC. Translating it yields CASSSLQLDLYGYTF.

The chain is built from TRBV12-3 or TRBV12-4 and TRBJ2-6; TRBD1 or TRBD2 may be the D gene (5 bases each). The V and J ends lost 7 bases and 3 bases respectively, with 13 bases between them. The CDR3 runs 15 residues. CDR3 protein: CASTLGVRGANVLTF. DNA for the CDR3: TGTGCCAGCACCCTGGGGGTCCGTGGGGCCAACGTCCTGACTTTC.

The rearrangement uses TRBV3-1 and TRBJ2-5, with 7 bases fitting TRBD2. Germline CDR1 and CDR2: LGHDT and YNNKEL (reference sequence). CDR3 length: 18 amino acids. Trimming took 0 bases from V and 1 from J; bases not matched to a gene: 11. DNA of the CDR3: TGTGCCAGCAGCCAAGAATCTAAGGCTAGCGGAGCCCAAGAGACCCAGTACTTC. It encodes CASSQESKASGAQETQYF.

This clonotype was picked up one time. This sequence joins TRBV4-1 and TRBJ1-2; perhaps TRBD1 as D (5 bases). V was clipped by 1 base and J by 4 bases, with 13 bases between them. In germline, CDR1 is MGHRA, CDR2 YSYEKL. This CDR3 has 15 amino acids. The CDR3 nucleotides are TGCGCCAGCAGCCAAGCGGGGGTAGTCCTCTATGGCTACACCTTC. It encodes CASSQAGVVLYGYTF.

Only a few counts were recorded for this clonotype. The V call is TRBV9, the J call TRBJ2-3; D gene ambiguous. There are 13 residues in the CDR3. The V gene's germline CDR1 is SGDLS and CDR2 YYNGEE. V lost 2 bases and J 6 bases, leaving 10 bases between the germline ends. The CDR3 DNA reads as TGTGCCAGCAGCGTCGTAATGGAGGATACGCAGTATTTT. Its protein product is CASSVVMEDTQYF.

The chain carries TRBV7-9 and TRBJ1-2; D gene ambiguous. The CDR3 totals 15 residues. Trimming removed 0 bases from V and 4 bases from J, with 12 bases in between. Germline V CDR1 and CDR2: SEHNR, FQNEAQ (reference sequence). The CDR3 region has the DNA TGTGCCAGCAGCTTAGCGACCCTCGGGGTCTATGGCTACACCTTC. This gives the protein CASSLATLGVYGYTF.

The chain joins TRBV5-5 to TRBJ2-7; D possibly corresponds to TRBD2 (6 bases). The germline V and J ends were trimmed by 1 base and 0 bases, with 14 bases remaining between them. The germline CDR1 and CDR2 sequences are SGHKS and YYEKEE (reference sequence). This CDR3 contains 16 residues. The CDR3 reads CASSLREAGVSYEQYF. DNA for the CDR3: TGTGCCAGCAGCTTGAGGGAGGCAGGCGTCTCCTACGAGCAGTACTTC.

The chain combines TRBV29-1 with TRBJ1-4; D ambiguous. Germline V lookup: CDR1 SQVTM, CDR2 ANQGSEA. V was trimmed by 7 bases and J by 1 base, leaving 13 bases between them. The CDR3 totals 14 residues. CDR3 sequence (DNA): TGCAGCGCTATACCGACGGAAACTAATGAAAAACTGTTTTTT. It translates to CSAIPTETNEKLFF.

There are a few counts of this clonotype. The rearrangement links TRBV9 to TRBJ1-1; possibly TRBD1 for D (5 bases). The CDR3 covers 14 residues. From germline, CDR1 is SGDLS and CDR2 YYNGEE. Trimming shortened V by 2 bases and J by 4 bases, and 12 bases separated the two germline ends. The CDR3 sequence: CASSVGLRATEAFF. The CDR3 DNA is TGTGCCAGCAGCGTCGGTCTCAGGGCCACTGAAGCTTTCTTT. The complete variable domain, with remaining parts taken from reference TRBV9 and TRBJ1-1, reads DSGVTQTPKHLITATGQRVTLRCSPRSGDLSVYWYQQSLDQGLQFLIQYYNGEERAKGNILERFSAQQFPDLHSELNLSSLELGDSALYFCASSVGLRATEAFFGQGTRLTVV.

A word on this clonotype: Germline and junction disagree at one end, which may indicate a read error. The DNA for the CDR3 is TGTGCCAGCAGTGAGGTCGGGCAAATGAACTGTGGCTACACCTTC. Translated, it gives CASSEVGQMNCGYTF. The J gene is TRBJ1-2, the V gene TRBV2; D remains unclear. The CDR3 is made up of 15 amino acids. Germline V gene lookup returns CDR1 SNHLY and CDR2 FYNNEI.

The chain has TRBV4-3 and TRBJ2-5, with D unresolved. The CDR3 runs 15 residues. Trimming removed 1 base from V and 11 bases from J, with 20 bases in between. CDR1 is LGHNA, CDR2 YSLEER, per germline. This chain's CDR3 is CASSQGTQAAAKQYF. DNA for the CDR3: TGCGCCAGCAGCCAAGGTACTCAGGCGGCGGCGAAGCAGTACTTC.

There are a few counts of this clonotype. This chain uses TRBV20-1 with TRBJ1-5; 9 positions match TRBD1. This CDR3 comprises 13 residues. The V gene end was trimmed by 5 bases and the J gene end by 7 bases; junction bases not matched to a gene: 6. From germline, CDR1 is DFQATT and CDR2 SNEGSKA (reference sequence). The CDR3 reads CSAPDRGEQPQHF. DNA for the CDR3: TGCAGTGCTCCGGACAGGGGAGAGCAGCCCCAGCATTTT.

This chain uses TRBV28 with TRBJ2-7; perhaps TRBD1 as D (5 bases). Trimming cost V 2 bases and J 0 bases, with 20 bases left between them. The germline V gene encodes CDR1 MDHEN and CDR2 SYDVKM. The CDR3 is made up of 18 amino acids. In nucleotides, the CDR3 is TGTGCCAGCAGTTTAGGTTACCCTCCAGGAGACAGCTCCTACGAGCAGTACTTC. As protein: CASSLGYPPGDSSYEQYF.

The chain is built from TRBV4-3 and TRBJ1-2; a possible D gene is TRBD1 (5 bases). This CDR3 is 15 amino acids long. Trimming removed 0 bases from V and 12 bases from J, with 20 bases in between. Germline CDR1 reads LGHNA; CDR2 reads YSLEER. CDR3 region: CASSQDGTGKQGHTF. CDR3 DNA sequence: TGCGCCAGCAGCCAAGATGGGACCGGGAAGCAGGGCCACACCTTC.

The chain employs TRBV29-1 and TRBJ1-1; D may be TRBD1 (5 bases). The CDR3 totals 13 residues. V gave up 4 bases and J gave up 1 base, with 10 bases separating them. Germline V gene lookup returns CDR1 SQVTM and CDR2 ANQGSEA. CDR3 amino acids: CSVARGGNTEAFF. The DNA of the CDR3 is TGCAGCGTTGCGAGGGGAGGGAACACTGAAGCTTTCTTT.